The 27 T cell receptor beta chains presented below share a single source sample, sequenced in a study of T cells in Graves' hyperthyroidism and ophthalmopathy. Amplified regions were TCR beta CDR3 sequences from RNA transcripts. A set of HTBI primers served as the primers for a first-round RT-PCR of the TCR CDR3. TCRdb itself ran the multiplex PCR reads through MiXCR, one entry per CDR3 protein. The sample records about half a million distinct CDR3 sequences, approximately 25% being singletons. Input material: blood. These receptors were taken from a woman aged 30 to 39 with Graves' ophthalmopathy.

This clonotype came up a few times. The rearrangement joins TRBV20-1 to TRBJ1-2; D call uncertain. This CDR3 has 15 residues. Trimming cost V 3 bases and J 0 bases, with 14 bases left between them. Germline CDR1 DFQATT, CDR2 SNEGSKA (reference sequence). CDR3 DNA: TGCAGTGCTAGTATGGCCTCACCGCCTAACTATGGCTACACCTTC. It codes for CSASMASPPNYGYTF.

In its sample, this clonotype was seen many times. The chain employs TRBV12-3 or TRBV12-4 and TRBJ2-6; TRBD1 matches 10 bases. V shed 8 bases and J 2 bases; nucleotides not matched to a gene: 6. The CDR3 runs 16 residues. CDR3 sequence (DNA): TGTGCCAGCGCGGGACAGGGGAGTACTGGGGCCAACGTCCTGACTTTC. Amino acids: CASAGQGSTGANVLTF.

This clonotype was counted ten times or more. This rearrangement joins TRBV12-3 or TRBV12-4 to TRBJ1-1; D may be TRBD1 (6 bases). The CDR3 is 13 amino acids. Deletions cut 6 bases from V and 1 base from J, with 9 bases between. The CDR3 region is CASRPQGNTEAFF. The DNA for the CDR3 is TGTGCCAGCAGGCCACAGGGGAACACTGAAGCTTTCTTT.

The CDR3 DNA reads TGTGCCAGCAGTGAAGGGACTCGCCACGAGCAGTACTTC. It codes for CASSEGTRHEQYF. The chain joins TRBV2 to TRBJ2-7; the D gene is possibly TRBD2 (5 bases). The germline gives CDR1 SNHLY, CDR2 FYNNEI. This CDR3 has 13 amino acids. Trimming took off 1 base at V and 5 bases at J, with 9 bases between the two ends.

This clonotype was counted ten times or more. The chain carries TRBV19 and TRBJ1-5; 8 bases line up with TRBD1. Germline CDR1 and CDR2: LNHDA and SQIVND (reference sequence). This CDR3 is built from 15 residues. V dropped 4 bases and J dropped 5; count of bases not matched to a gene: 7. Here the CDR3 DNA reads TGTGCCAGTAGTACCTCAGGGGGCGCTTATCAGCCCCAGCATTTT. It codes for CASSTSGGAYQPQHF.

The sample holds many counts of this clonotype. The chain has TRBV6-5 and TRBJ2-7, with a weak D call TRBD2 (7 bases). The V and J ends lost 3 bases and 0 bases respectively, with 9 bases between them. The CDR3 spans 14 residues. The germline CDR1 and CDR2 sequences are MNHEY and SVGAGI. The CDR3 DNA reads TGTGCCAGCAGTTATGCGGGGGCCTCCTACGAGCAGTACTTC. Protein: CASSYAGASYEQYF.

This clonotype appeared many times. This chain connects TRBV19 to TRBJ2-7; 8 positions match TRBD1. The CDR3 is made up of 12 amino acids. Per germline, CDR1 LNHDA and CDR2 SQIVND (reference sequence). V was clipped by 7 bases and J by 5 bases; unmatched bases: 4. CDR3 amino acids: CASIRGRNEQYF. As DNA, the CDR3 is TGTGCCAGTATCAGGGGGCGCAACGAGCAGTACTTC.

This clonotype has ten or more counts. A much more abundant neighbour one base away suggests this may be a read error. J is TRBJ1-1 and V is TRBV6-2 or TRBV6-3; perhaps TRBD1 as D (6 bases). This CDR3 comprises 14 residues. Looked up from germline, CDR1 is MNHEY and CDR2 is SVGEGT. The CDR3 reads CASTSGHRNAEAFF. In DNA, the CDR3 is TGTGCCAGCACGTCGGGACATCGGAACGCTGAAGCTTTCTTT.

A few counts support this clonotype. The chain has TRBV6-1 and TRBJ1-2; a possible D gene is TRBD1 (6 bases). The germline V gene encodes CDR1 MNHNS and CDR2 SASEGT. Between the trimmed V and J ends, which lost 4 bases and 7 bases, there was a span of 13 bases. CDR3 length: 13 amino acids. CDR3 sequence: CASSASGAPGYTF. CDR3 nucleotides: TGTGCCAGCAGTGCCTCGGGGGCCCCTGGCTACACCTTC.

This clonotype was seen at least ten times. The CDR3 DNA sequence: TGTGCCACCAGTGATTTCGGGAGAGATGGCTACACCTTC. Translating it yields CATSDFGRDGYTF. The rearrangement links TRBV24-1 to TRBJ1-2, with D uncertain. Trimming removed 1 base at V and 6 bases at J, with 8 bases between. CDR1 is KGHDR and CDR2 is SFDVKD in the germline V gene. The CDR3 has 13 amino acids.

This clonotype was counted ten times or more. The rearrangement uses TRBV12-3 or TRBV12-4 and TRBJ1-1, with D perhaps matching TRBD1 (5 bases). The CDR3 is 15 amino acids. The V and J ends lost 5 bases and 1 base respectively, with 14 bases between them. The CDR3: CASSHPLGGNTEAFF. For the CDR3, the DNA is TGTGCCAGCAGTCACCCACTGGGGGGGAACACTGAAGCTTTCTTT.

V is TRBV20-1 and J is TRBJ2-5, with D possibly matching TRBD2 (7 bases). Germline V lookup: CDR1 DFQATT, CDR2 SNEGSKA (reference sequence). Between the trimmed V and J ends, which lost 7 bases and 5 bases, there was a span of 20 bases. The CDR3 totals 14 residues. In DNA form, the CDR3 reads TGCAGTGTAGTCGAAGGGGGGGGACGGGAGACCCAGTACTTC. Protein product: CSVVEGGGRETQYF.

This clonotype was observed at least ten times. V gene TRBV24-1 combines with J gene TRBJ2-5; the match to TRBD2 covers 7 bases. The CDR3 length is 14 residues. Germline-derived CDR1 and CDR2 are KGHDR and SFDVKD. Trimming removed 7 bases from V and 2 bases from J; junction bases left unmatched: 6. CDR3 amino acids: CATSPGTIQETQYF. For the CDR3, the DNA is TGTGCCACCAGCCCCGGGACTATACAAGAGACCCAGTACTTC.

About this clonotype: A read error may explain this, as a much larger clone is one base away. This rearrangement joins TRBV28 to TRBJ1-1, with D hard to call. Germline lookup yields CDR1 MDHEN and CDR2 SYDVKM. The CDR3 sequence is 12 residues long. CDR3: CTSFGSNTEAFF. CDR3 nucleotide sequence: TGTACCAGCTTTGGGTCCAACACTGAAGCTTTCTTT.

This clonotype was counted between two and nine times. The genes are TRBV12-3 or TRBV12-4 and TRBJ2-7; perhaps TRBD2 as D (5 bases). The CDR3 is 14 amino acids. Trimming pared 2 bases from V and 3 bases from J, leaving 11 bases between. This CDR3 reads CASSLRGSGYEQYF. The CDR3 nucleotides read TGTGCCAGCAGTTTAAGAGGGAGCGGCTACGAGCAGTACTTC.

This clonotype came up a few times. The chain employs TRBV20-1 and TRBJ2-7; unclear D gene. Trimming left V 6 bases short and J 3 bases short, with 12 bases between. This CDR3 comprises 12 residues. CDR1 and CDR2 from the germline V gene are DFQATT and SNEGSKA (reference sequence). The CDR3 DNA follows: TGCAGTGCCCCCAGATTAAACTACGAGCAGTACTTC. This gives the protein CSAPRLNYEQYF.

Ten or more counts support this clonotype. The CDR3 nucleotides read TGTGCCAGCAGTTTTGTGGGGCAGCAAGAGACCCAGTACTTC. Its translation: CASSFVGQQETQYF. The chain has TRBV6-5 and TRBJ2-5; perhaps TRBD1 as D (5 bases). Trimming left V 4 bases short and J 2 bases short, with 11 bases between. Germline V gene lookup returns CDR1 MNHEY and CDR2 SVGAGI. The CDR3 has 14 amino acids.

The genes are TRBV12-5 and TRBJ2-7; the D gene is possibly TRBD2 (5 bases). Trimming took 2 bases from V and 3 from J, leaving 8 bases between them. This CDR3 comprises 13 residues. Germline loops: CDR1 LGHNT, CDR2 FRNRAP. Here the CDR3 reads CASGLSRVYEQYF. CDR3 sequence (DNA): TGTGCTAGTGGTTTGTCGCGGGTCTACGAGCAGTACTTC.

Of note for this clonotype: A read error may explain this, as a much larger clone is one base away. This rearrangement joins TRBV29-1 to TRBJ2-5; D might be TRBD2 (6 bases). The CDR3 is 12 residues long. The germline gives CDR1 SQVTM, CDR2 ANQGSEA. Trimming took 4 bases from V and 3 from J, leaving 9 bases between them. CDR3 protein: CSVVGGEETQYF. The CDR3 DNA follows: TGCAGCGTTGTCGGCGGGGAAGAGACCCAGTACTTC.

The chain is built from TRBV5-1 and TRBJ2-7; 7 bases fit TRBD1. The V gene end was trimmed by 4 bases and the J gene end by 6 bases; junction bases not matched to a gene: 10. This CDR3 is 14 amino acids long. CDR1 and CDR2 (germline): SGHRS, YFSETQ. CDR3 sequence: CASSLGQAGGEQYF. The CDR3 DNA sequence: TGCGCCAGCAGCCTAGGACAGGCAGGGGGCGAGCAGTACTTC.

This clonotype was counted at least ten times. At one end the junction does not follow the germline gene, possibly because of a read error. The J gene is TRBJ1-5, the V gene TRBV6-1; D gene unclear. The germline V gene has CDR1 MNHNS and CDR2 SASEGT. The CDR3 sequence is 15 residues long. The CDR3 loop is CASSQLAGSDQPQHF. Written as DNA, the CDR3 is TGTGCCAGCAGCCAGCTGGCAGGTAGCGATCAGCCCCAGCATTTT.

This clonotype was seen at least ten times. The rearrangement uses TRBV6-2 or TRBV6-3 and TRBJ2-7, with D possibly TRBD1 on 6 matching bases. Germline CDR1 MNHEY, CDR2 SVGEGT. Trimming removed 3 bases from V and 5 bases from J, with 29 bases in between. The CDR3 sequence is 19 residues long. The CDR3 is CASSYLRRSSGRGEDEQYF. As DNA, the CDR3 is TGTGCCAGCAGTTATCTCCGAAGGAGTTCTGGCAGGGGTGAGGACGAGCAGTACTTC.

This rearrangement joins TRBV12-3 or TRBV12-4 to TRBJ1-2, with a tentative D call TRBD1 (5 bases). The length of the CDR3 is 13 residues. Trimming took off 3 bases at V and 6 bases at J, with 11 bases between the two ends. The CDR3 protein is CASSFLQDNGYTF. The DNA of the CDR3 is TGTGCCAGCAGTTTCCTACAGGATAATGGCTACACCTTC.

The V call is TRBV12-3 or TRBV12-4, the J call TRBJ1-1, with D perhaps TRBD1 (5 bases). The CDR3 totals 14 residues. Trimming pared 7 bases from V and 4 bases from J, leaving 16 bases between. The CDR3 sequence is CASTTPGESTEAFF. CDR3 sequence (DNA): TGTGCCAGCACCACGCCGGGGGAGAGCACTGAAGCTTTCTTT.

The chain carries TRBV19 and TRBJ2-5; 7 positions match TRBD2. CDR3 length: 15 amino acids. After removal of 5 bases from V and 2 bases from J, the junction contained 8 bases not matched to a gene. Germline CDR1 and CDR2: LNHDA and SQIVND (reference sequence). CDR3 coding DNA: TGTGCCAGTAGTGGACTAGGGACCGCTCAAGAGACCCAGTACTTC. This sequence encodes CASSGLGTAQETQYF.

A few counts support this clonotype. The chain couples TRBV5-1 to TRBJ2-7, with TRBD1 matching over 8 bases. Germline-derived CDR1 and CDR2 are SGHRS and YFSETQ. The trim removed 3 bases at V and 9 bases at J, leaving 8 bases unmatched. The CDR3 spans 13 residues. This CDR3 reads CASSSGTGGTQYF. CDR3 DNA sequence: TGCGCCAGCAGCTCAGGTACAGGGGGGACGCAGTACTTC.

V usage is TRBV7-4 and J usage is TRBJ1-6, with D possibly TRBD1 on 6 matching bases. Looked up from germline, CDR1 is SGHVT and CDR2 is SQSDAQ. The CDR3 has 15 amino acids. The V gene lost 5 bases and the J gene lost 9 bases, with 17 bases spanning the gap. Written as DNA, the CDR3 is TGTGCCAGCAGCCCCCTTCACAGGGTTAGTTCACCCCTCCACTTT. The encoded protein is CASSPLHRVSSPLHF.